Detailed here is one TCR beta chain. The data are from a study of blood T cell repertoires in COVID-19. Study information: Whether acute or convalescent, the COVID-19 samples came from the United States, Italy and Spain. PBMCs, B-cell-depleted T cells, or T cells were the source of the cDNA or gDNA that made up the material.

The germline V gene has CDR1 SGHAT and CDR2 FQNNGV. This CDR3 has 15 residues. V was cut by 2 bases and J by 1 base, with 9 bases left in between. In the authors' methods: Estimation of nucleated cell counts was performed using reference gene primer amplification. The table came from immunoSEQ multiplex PCR; TCRdb's copy has only in-frame clones and leaves some out. V, J and clone size are taken as reported in that table, and D and trimming were inferred from the DNA itself. The table includes approximately 170,000 clones, 80% to 90% detected once. Sequencing was performed on peripheral blood. The chain links TRBV11-2 to TRBJ2-1; D not resolved. The sequence was collected from a woman over 75 with acute or convalescent COVID-19. The CDR3 is CASSLSLRSYNEQFF. The DNA for the CDR3 is TGTGCCAGCAGCTTATCGCTCAGATCCTACAATGAGCAGTTCTTC.